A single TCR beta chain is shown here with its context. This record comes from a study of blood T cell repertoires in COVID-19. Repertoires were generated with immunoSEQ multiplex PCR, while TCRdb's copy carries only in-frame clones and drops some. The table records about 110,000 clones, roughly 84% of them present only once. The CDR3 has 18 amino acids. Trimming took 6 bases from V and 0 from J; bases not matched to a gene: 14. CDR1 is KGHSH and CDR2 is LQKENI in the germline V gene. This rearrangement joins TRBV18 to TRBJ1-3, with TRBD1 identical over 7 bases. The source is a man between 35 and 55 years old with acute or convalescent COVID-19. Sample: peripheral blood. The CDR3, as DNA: TGTGCCAGCTCGCCCCAAGGACAGGCTCCTTTCTCTGGAAACACCATATATTTT. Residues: CASSPQGQAPFSGNTIYF. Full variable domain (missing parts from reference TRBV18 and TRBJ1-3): NAGVMQNPRHLVRRRGQEARLRCSPMKGHSHVYWYRQLPEEGLKFMVYLQKENIIDESGMPKERFSAEFPKEGPSILRIQQVVRGDSAAYFCASSPQGQAPFSGNTIYFGEGSWLTVV.